The TCR beta chain described here comes from a study of naive and memory T cell subsets. As for this clonotype: Its target is unknown.

Trimming took 6 bases from V and 0 from J, leaving 12 bases between them. The CDR3 is 15 amino acids. Per the germline V gene, CDR1 is DFQATT and CDR2 is SNEGSKA (reference sequence). An equimolar mix of two oligonucleotides served as the beta constant-region primer for TRBC1 and TRBC2. Ligated cDNA was amplified by four rounds of PCR with nested alpha and beta constant-region primers and SP2. The cDNA 3' end received a ligated single-stranded oligonucleotide carrying the SP2 primer and a 12-nucleotide UMI. One entry per CDR3 protein, called by TCRdb with MiXCR from the UMI-ligation and nested PCR reads. The repertoire holds around 110,000 distinct CDR3 sequences, with approximately 37% as singletons. Study-wide results and limits: There was no ground truth to check naive and memory subset results.

This chain joins TRBV20-1 and TRBJ2-6; D may correspond to TRBD1 or TRBD2 (5 bases each). Sample: central memory CD4+ T cells from blood. This TCR was sampled from a human donor in good health. CDR3 coding DNA: TGCAGTGCGGGGGTGGTGGGCTCTGGGGCCAACGTCCTGACTTTC. Protein sequence: CSAGVVGSGANVLTF.